Listed below are T cell receptor beta chains from one sample, sequenced in a study of OX40 agonist ivuxolimab in advanced cancers. Assay: immunoSEQ multiplex PCR; the TCRdb copy retains only in-frame clones and omits some. The table lists around 69,000 clones, 85% of them singletons. The sample was CD4+ or CD8+ T cells sorted from blood, taken in a trial of the OX40 agonist ivuxolimab. The receptors here all came from an adult with an advanced solid tumor such as melanoma, head and neck, liver or kidney cancer. The CDR3 runs from the conserved cysteine through the conserved F or W. Each record gives: D gene, J gene, V gene, clone size, CDR3 protein, CDR3 DNA. A D gene is named only where the DNA matches it firmly. A clone size is listed for some rows: how often the clone was seen (once, few, many), or a class if it is expanded.

.	TRBJ2-7	TRBV5-1	.	CASSVGTNSYEQYF	TGCGCCAGCAGCGTCGGGACCAACTCCTACGAGCAGTACTTC
TRBD2	TRBJ2-2	TRBV5-4	.	CASSLELAGGGNTGELFF	TGTGCCAGCAGCTTGGAACTAGCGGGAGGGGGGAACACCGGGGAGCTGTTTTTT
TRBD1	TRBJ1-4	TRBV11-2	.	CASSSIRQGIGTNEKLFF	TGTGCCAGCAGCTCCATCAGACAGGGAATAGGAACTAATGAAAAACTGTTTTTT
.	TRBJ1-5	TRBV6-5	.	CASSYSQDGGGQPQHF	TGTGCCAGCAGTTACTCCCAGGACGGGGGGGGTCAGCCCCAGCATTTT
.	TRBJ1-1	TRBV5-1	.	CASSPARERGAFF	TGCGCCAGCAGCCCCGCCAGGGAAAGGGGAGCTTTCTTT
.	TRBJ1-1	TRBV7-3	.	CASSLVAVFNTEAFF	TGTGCCAGCAGCTTAGTCGCAGTTTTTAACACTGAAGCTTTCTTT
.	TRBJ1-2	TRBV7-2	.	CASSPGPNYGYTF	TGTGCCAGCAGCCCAGGACCGAACTATGGCTACACCTTC
TRBD1	TRBJ2-7	TRBV7-2	.	CASSLDRVLPYEQYF	TGTGCCAGCAGTTTAGACAGGGTATTACCCTACGAGCAGTACTTC
.	TRBJ1-6	TRBV19	.	CASSTPRTVFYSPLHF	TGTGCCAGTAGTACACCCAGGACAGTCTTCTATTCACCCCTCCACTTT
.	TRBJ2-6	TRBV2	.	CASRSAYSGANVLTF	TGTGCCAGCAGAAGTGCCTACTCTGGGGCCAACGTCCTGACTTTC
TRBD1	TRBJ1-1	TRBV11-1	.	CASSLVSTGGSTEAFF	TGTGCCAGCAGCTTAGTTTCCACAGGGGGTTCCACTGAAGCTTTCTTT
.	TRBJ2-2	TRBV19	.	CASKEWIGELFF	TGTGCCAGTAAAGAGTGGATCGGGGAGCTGTTTTTT
.	TRBJ1-1	TRBV11-3	.	CASSLEVAANTEAFF	TGTGCCAGCAGCTTAGAAGTTGCCGCGAACACTGAAGCTTTCTTT
TRBD2	TRBJ2-3	TRBV5-1	.	CASSLEGTSGSVGTDTQYF	TGCGCCAGCAGCTTGGAGGGGACTAGCGGGAGCGTGGGCACAGATACGCAGTATTTT
TRBD1	TRBJ1-5	TRBV7-2	.	CASSWDRGQNQPQHF	TGTGCCAGCAGCTGGGACAGGGGGCAGAATCAGCCCCAGCATTTT
TRBD2	TRBJ2-3	TRBV30	once	CAWLEWGGDTQYF	TGTGCCTGGCTGGAGTGGGGGGGGGATACGCAGTATTTT
.	TRBJ1-5	TRBV30	.	CAWSVRGYSNQPQHF	TGTGCCTGGAGTGTTCGGGGGTATAGCAATCAGCCCCAGCATTTT
TRBD2	TRBJ2-3	TRBV30	.	CAWSLGTSGRTDTQYF	TGTGCCTGGAGTCTTGGGACTAGCGGGAGGACAGATACGCAGTATTTT
TRBD1	TRBJ1-5	TRBV4-3	.	CASSQDLRDSDLGHQPQHF	TGCGCCAGCAGCCAAGATCTACGGGACAGCGACCTGGGGCATCAGCCCCAGCATTTT
TRBD2	TRBJ2-3	TRBV19	.	CASSIREADTQYF	TGTGCCAGTAGTATACGGGAGGCAGATACGCAGTATTTT
.	TRBJ2-2	TRBV18	.	CASSPLGLGNTGELFF	TGTGCCAGCTCACCGCTGGGGCTCGGGAACACCGGGGAGCTGTTTTTT
.	TRBJ1-1	TRBV5-1	.	CASSLFGDSEAFF	TGCGCCAGCAGCTTGTTCGGGGACTCTGAAGCTTTCTTT
.	TRBJ2-1	TRBV7-3	few	CATRQTGTYEQFF	TGTGCCACACGCCAGACCGGGACCTATGAGCAGTTCTTC
TRBD1	TRBJ1-4	TRBV19	.	CASSHHRGYEKLFF	TGTGCCAGTAGTCACCACAGGGGTTATGAAAAACTGTTTTTT